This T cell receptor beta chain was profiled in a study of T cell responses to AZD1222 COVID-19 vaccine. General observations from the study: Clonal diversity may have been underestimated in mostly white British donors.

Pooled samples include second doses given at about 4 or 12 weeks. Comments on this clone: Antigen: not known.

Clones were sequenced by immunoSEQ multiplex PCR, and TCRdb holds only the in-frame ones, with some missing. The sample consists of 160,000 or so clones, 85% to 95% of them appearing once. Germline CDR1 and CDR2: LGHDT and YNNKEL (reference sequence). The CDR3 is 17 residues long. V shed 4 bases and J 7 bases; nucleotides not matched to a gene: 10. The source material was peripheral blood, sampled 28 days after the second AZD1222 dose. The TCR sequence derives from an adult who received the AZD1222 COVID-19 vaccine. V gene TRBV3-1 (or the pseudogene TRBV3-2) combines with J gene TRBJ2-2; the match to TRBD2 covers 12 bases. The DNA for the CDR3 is TGTGCCAGCAGCCTCCGGTCGACTAGCGGGAGTGGCGGGGAGCTGTTTTTT. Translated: CASSLRSTSGSGGELFF.